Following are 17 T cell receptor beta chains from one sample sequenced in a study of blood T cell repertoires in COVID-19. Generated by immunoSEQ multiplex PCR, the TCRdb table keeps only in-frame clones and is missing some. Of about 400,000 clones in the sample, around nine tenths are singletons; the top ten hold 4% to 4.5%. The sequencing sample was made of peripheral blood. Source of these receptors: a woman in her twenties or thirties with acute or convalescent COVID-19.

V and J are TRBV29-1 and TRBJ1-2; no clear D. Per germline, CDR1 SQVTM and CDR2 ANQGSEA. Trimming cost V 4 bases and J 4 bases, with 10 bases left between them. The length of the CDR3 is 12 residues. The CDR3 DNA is TGCAGCGTTGCGAGGGATAGCTATGGCTACACCTTC. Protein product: CSVARDSYGYTF. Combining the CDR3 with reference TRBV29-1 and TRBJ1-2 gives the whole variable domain SAVISQKPSRDICQRGTSLTIQCQVDSQVTMMFWYRQQPGQSLTLIATANQGSEATYESGFVIDKFPISRPNLTFSTLTVSNMSPEDSSIYLCSVARDSYGYTFGSGTRLTVV.

This CDR3 is CASSLSGVHEQFF. The DNA of the CDR3 is TGTGCCAGCAGCTTATCCGGGGTGCATGAGCAGTTCTTC. J is TRBJ2-1 and V is TRBV5-6, with D perhaps matching TRBD2 (5 bases). The CDR3 covers 13 residues. Germline V gives CDR1 SGHDT, CDR2 YYEEEE. Trimming pared 2 bases from V and 8 bases from J, leaving 11 bases between.

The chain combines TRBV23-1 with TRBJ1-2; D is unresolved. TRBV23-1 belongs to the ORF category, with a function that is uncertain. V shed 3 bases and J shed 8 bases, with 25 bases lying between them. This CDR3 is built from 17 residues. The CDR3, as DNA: TGCGCCAGCAGTCACCCGGACGCTCCCGCGGTCTCGGGAGGCTACACCTTC. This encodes CASSHPDAPAVSGGYTF.

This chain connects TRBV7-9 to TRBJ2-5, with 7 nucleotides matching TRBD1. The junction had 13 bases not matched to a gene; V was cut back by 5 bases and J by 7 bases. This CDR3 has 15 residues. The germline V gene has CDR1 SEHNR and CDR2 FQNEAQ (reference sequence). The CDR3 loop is CASSPYRQGERTQYF. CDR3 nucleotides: TGTGCCAGCAGCCCCTACCGACAGGGAGAACGGACCCAGTACTTC.

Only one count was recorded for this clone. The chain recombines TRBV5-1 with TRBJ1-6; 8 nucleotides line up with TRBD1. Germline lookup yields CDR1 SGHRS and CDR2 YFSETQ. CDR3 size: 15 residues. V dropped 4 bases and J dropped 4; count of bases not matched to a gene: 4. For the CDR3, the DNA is TGCGCCAGCAGCCCCGGACAGGGATATAATTCACCCCTCCACTTT. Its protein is CASSPGQGYNSPLHF.

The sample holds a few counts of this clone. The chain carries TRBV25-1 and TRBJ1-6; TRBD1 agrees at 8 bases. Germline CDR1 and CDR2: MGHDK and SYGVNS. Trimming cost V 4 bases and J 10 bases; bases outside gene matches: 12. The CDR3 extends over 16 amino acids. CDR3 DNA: TGTGCCAGCAGTGCAGATCGACAGGGGAAAAGGTCACCCCTCCACTTT. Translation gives CASSADRQGKRSPLHF.

The CDR3 sequence is CASSAQRGGWTDTQYF. DNA for the CDR3: TGTGCCAGCAGTGCGCAGCGGGGGGGGTGGACAGATACGCAGTATTTT. The chain employs TRBV6-1 and TRBJ2-3, with TRBD2 matching 10 bases. CDR3 length: 16 amino acids. CDR1 and CDR2 (germline): MNHNS, SASEGT. Losses at the gene ends were 4 bases for V and 3 bases for J; bases not matched to a gene: 7.

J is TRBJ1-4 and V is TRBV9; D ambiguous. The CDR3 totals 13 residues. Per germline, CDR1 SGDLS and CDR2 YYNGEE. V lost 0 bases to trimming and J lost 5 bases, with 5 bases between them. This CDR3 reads CASSVDQNEKLFF. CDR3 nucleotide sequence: TGTGCCAGCAGCGTAGACCAGAATGAAAAACTGTTTTTT.

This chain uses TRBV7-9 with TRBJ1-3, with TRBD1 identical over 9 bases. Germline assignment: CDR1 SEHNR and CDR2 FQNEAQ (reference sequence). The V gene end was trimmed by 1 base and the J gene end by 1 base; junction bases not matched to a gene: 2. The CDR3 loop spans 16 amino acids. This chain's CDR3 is CASSLGDRVSGNTIYF. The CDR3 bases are TGTGCCAGCAGCTTAGGGGACAGGGTATCTGGAAACACCATATATTTT.

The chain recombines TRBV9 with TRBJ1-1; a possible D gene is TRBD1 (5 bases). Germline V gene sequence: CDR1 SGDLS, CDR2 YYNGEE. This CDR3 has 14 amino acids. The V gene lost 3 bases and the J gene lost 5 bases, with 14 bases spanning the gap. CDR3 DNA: TGTGCCAGCAGCGCAACAGGCTCGGTGACTGAAGCTTTCTTT. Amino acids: CASSATGSVTEAFF. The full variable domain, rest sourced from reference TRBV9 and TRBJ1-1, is DSGVTQTPKHLITATGQRVTLRCSPRSGDLSVYWYQQSLDQGLQFLIQYYNGEERAKGNILERFSAQQFPDLHSELNLSSLELGDSALYFCASSATGSVTEAFFGQGTRLTVV.

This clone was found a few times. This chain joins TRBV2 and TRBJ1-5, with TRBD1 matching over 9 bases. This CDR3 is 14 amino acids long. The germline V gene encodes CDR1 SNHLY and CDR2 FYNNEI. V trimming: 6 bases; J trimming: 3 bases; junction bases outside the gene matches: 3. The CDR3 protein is CASRTGGPNQPQHF. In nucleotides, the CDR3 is TGTGCCAGCAGGACAGGGGGTCCCAATCAGCCCCAGCATTTT.

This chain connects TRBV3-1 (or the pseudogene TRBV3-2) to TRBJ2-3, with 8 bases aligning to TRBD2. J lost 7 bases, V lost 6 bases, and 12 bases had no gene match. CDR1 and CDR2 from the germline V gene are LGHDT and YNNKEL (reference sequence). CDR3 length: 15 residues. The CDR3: CASRSGGNHGNTQYF. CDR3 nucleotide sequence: TGTGCCAGCAGAAGCGGGGGTAACCATGGAAATACGCAGTATTTT.

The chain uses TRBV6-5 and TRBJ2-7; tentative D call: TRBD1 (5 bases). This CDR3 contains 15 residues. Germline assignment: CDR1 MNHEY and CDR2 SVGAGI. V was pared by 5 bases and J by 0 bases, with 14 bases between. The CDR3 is CASSQGTSASYEQYF. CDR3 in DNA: TGTGCCAGCAGTCAGGGCACCTCGGCCTCCTACGAGCAGTACTTC.

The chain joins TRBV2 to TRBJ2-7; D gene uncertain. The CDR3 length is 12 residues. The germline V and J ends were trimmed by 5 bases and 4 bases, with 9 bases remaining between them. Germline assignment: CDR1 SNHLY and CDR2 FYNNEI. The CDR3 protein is CASSFQFYEQYF. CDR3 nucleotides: TGTGCCAGCAGTTTTCAATTTTACGAGCAGTACTTC.

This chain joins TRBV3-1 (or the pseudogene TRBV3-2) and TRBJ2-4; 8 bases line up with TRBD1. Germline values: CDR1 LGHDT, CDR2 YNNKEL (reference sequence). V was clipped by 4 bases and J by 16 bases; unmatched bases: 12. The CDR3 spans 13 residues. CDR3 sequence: CASSRDRYLPPYF. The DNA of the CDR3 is TGTGCCAGCAGCCGGGACAGGTATTTGCCGCCTTACTTC.

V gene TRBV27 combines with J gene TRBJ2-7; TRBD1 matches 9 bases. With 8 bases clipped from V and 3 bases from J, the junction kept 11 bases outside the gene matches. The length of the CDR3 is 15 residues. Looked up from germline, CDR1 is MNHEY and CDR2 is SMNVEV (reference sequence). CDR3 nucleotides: TGTGCCAGCGCCCCTACCGGGACAGGGAACTACGAGCAGTACTTC. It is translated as CASAPTGTGNYEQYF.

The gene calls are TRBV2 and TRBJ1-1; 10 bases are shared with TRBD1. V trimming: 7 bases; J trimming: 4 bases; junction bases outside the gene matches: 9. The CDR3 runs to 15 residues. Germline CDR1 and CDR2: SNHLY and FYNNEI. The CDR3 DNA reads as TGTGCCAGCACGGGACAGGGGATACTAGGCACTGAAGCTTTCTTT. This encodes CASTGQGILGTEAFF.